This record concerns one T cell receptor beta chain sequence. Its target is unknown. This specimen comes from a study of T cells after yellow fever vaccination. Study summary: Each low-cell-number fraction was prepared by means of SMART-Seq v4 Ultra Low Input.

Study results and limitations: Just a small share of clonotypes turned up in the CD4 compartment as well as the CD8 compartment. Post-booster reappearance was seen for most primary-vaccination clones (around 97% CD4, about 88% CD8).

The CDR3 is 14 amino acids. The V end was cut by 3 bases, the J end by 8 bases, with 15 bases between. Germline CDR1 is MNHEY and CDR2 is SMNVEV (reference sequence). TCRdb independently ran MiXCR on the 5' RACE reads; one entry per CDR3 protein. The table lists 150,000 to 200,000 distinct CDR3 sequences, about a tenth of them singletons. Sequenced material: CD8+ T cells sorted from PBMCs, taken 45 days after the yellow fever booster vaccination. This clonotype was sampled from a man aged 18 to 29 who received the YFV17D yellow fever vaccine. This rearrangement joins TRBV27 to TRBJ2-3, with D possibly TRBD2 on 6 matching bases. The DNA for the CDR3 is TGTGCCAGCAGTTTGGGCGGGGCCTTATCTACGCAGTATTTT. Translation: CASSLGGALSTQYF.